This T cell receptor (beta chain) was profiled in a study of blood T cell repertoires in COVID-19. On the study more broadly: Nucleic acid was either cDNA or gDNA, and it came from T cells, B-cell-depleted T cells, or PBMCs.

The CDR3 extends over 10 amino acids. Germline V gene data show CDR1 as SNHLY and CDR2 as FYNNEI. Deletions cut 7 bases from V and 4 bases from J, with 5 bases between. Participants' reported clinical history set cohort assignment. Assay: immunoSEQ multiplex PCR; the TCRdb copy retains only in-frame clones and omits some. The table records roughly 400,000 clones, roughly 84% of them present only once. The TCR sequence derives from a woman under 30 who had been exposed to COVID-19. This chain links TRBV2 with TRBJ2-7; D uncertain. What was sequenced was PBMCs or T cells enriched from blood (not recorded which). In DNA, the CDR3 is TGTGCCAGCATCCAGTACGAGCAGTACTTC. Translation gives CASIQYEQYF.